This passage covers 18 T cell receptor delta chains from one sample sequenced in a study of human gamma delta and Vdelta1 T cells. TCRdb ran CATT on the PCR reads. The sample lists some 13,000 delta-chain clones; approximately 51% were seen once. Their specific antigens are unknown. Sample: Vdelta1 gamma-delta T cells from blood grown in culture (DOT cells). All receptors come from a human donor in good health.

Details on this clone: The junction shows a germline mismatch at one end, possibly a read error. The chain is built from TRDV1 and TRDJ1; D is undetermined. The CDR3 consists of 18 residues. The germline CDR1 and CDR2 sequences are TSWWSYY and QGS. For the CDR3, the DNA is TGTGCTCTTGGGGGAGTTGGACGACGGGAGACGTACACCGATGAACTCATCTTT. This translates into CALGGVGRRETYTDELIF.

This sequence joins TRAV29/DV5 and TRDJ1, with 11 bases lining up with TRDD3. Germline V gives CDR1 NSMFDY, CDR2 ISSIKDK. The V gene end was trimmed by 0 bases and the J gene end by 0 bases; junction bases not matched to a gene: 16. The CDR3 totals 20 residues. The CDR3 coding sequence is TGTGCAGCAAGCGTAACTATTCCTGGGGGATACCCGAGGTACACCGATAAACTCATCTTT. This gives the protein CAASVTIPGGYPRYTDKLIF.

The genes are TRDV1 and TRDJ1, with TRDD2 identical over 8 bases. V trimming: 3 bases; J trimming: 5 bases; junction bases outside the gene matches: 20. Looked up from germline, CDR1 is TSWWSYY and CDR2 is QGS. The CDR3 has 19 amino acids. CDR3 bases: TGTGCTCTTGGGGATCCTGGCTTCCTACTGAGGGATTGGGAGGATAAACTCATCTTT. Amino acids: CALGDPGFLLRDWEDKLIF.

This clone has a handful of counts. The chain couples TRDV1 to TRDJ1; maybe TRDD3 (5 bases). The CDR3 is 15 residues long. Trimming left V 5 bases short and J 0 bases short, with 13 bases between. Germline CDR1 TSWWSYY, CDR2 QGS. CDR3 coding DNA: TGTGCTCTTGGGAATGGCGAGGGATACACCGATAAACTCATCTTT. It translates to CALGNGEGYTDKLIF.

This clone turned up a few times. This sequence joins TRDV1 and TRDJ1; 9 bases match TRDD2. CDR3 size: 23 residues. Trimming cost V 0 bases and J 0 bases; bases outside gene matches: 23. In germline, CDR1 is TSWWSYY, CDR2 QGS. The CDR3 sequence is CALGELNTPHPSYLSTYTDKLIF. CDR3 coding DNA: TGTGCTCTTGGGGAACTAAACACCCCACATCCTTCCTACCTCTCTACTTACACCGATAAACTCATCTTT.

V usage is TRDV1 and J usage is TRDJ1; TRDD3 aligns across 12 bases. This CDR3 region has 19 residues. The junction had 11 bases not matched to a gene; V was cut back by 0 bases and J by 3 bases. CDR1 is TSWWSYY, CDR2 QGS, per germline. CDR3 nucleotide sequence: TGTGCTCTTGGGGAACTGGAGAGCGTGACTGGGGGATACTCCGATAAACTCATCTTT. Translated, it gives CALGELESVTGGYSDKLIF.

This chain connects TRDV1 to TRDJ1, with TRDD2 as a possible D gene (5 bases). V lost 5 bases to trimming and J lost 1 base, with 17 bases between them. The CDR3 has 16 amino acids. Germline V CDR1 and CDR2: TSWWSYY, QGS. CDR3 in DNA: TGTGCTCTTGGGAACCTACTTCGGGCTCCCACCGATAAACTCATCTTT. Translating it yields CALGNLLRAPTDKLIF.

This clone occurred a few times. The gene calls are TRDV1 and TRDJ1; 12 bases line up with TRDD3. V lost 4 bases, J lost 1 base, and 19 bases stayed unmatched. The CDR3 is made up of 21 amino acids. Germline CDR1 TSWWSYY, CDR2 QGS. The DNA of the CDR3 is TGTGCTCTTGGGGTCCTGAGGCCCCCTACACTGGGGGATACATGCACCGATAAACTCATCTTT. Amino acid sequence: CALGVLRPPTLGDTCTDKLIF.

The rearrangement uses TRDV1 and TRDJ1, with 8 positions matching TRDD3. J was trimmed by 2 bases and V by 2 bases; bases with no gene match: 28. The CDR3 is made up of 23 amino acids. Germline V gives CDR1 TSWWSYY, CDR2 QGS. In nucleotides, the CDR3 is TGTGCTCTTGGGGAAAGAAGAGGACAATCGGGCCTACTGGGGGGAGAAGGGACCGATAAACTCATCTTT. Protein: CALGERRGQSGLLGGEGTDKLIF.

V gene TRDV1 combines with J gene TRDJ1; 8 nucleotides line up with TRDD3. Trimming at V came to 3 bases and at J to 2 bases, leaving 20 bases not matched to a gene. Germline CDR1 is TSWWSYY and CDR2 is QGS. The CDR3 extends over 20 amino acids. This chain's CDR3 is CALGDNDPRGPWGKTDKLIF. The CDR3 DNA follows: TGTGCTCTTGGGGATAATGACCCTCGGGGGCCCTGGGGGAAGACCGATAAACTCATCTTT.

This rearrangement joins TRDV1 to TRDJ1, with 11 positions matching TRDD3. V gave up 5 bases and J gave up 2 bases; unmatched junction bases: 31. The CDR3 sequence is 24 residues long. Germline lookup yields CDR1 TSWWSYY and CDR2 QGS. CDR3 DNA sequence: TGTGCTCTTGGGTCAGGCCTTCCTACGTTTCTGGGGGATACCTTGCGACGACGTACCGATAAACTCATCTTT. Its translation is CALGSGLPTFLGDTLRRRTDKLIF.

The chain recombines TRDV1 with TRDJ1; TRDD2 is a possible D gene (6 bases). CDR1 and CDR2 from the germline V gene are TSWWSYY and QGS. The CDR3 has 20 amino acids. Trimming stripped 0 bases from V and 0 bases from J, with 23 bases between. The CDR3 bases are TGTGCTCTTGGGGAACTTCCTACGGAGGATGCGCGGGTGTACACCGATAAACTCATCTTT. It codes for CALGELPTEDARVYTDKLIF.

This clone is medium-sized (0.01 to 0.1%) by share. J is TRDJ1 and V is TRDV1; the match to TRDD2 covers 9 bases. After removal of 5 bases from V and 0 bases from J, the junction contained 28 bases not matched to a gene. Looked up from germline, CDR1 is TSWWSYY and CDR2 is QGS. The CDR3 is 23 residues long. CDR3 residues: CALGSRRPSYYSGGPVNTDKLIF. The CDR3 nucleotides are TGTGCTCTTGGGTCACGAAGGCCTTCCTACTACTCTGGGGGGCCGGTAAACACCGATAAACTCATCTTT.

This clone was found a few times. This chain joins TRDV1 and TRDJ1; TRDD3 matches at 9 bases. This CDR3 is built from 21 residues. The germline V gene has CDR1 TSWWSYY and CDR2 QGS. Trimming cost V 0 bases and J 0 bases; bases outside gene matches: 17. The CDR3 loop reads CALGELVYSITGGAHTDKLIF. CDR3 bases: TGTGCTCTTGGGGAACTAGTTTACTCGATAACTGGGGGAGCCCACACCGATAAACTCATCTTT.

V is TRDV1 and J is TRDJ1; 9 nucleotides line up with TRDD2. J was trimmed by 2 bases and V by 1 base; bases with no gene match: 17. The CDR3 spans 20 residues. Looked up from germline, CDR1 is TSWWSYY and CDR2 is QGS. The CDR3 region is CALGERPSYWGTPTTDKLIF. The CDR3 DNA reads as TGTGCTCTTGGGGAACGGCCTTCCTACTGGGGAACCCCCACTACCGATAAACTCATCTTT.

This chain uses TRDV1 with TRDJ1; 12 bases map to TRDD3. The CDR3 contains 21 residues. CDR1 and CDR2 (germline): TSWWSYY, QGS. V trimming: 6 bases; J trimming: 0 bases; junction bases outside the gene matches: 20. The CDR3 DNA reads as TGTGCTCTTGGAAGACAGGATGGTACTGGGGGATACCAGGAGGACACCGATAAACTCATCTTT. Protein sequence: CALGRQDGTGGYQEDTDKLIF.

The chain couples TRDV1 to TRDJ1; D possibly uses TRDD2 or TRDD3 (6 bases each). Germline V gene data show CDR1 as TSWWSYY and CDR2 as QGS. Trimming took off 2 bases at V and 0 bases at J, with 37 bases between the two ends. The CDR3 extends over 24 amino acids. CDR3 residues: CALGEESYGPPGDKNLVYTDKLIF. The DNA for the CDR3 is TGTGCTCTTGGGGAAGAATCCTACGGCCCGCCTGGGGACAAGAACCTTGTTTACACCGATAAACTCATCTTT.

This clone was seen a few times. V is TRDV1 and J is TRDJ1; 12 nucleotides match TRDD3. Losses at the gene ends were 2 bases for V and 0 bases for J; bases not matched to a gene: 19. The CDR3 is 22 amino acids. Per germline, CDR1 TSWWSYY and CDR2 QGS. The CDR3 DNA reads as TGTGCTCTTGGGGAATCAGCACCCCCTTCCTCGTACTGGGGGATACACACCGATAAACTCATCTTT. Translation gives CALGESAPPSSYWGIHTDKLIF.